A single sample gave rise to the 25 T cell receptor beta chains below, sequenced in a study of cytomegalovirus exposure and HLA in healthy donors. The PCR had 60 Vbeta and 13 Jbeta primers. Here immunoSEQ multiplex PCR was the method, and the copy in TCRdb shows in-frame clones only, minus some. The sample contains 170,000 or so clones, just under 85% of which appear only once. Sequences were obtained from PBMCs. The receptors derive from a girl aged 5 to 17 in good health and CMV-seropositive.

The V and J genes are TRBV9 and TRBJ1-1; D gene uncertain. The CDR3 is 16 residues long. Looked up from germline, CDR1 is SGDLS and CDR2 is YYNGEE. V was pared by 0 bases and J by 1 base, with 13 bases between. The CDR3 protein is CASSVGQVPSNTEAFF. Here the CDR3 DNA reads TGTGCCAGCAGCGTAGGGCAGGTCCCCTCGAACACTGAAGCTTTCTTT.

The chain links TRBV29-1 to TRBJ2-5; D unresolved. The last part of the DNA fits TRBJ2-7 better; the J call may be wrong. The length of the CDR3 is 11 residues. Germline lookup yields CDR1 SQVTM and CDR2 ANQGSEA. In DNA, the CDR3 is TGCAGCGCTTCGTTTACCTACGAGCAGTACTTC. This translates into CSASFTYEQYF.

V gene TRBV5-6 combines with J gene TRBJ1-2; a possible D gene is TRBD1 (5 bases). Trimming cost V 0 bases and J 2 bases, with 5 bases left between them. This CDR3 is 13 amino acids long. Germline CDR1 is SGHDT and CDR2 is YYEEEE. The CDR3 spells CASSLGQNYGYTF. The DNA of the CDR3 is TGTGCCAGCAGCTTGGGACAGAACTATGGCTACACCTTC.

J is TRBJ1-2 and V is TRBV6-5; no clear D gene. The V end was cut by 5 bases, the J end by 0 bases, with 13 bases between. The CDR3 totals 15 residues. In germline, CDR1 is MNHEY, CDR2 SVGAGI. The DNA of the CDR3 is TGTGCCAGCAGTCCGCGGGCCCACACTAACTATGGCTACACCTTC. The encoded protein is CASSPRAHTNYGYTF.

The chain is built from TRBV28 and TRBJ1-5; the match to TRBD1 covers 8 bases. The CDR3 spans 20 residues. From germline, CDR1 is MDHEN and CDR2 SYDVKM. V shed 6 bases and J 0 bases; nucleotides not matched to a gene: 19. CDR3 DNA sequence: TGTGCCAGCAGCCCCCGGACAGGGCTTCCTAACCAGCCTAGCAATCAGCCCCAGCATTTT. Its protein is CASSPRTGLPNQPSNQPQHF.

V is TRBV27 and J is TRBJ1-1, with a weak D call TRBD1 (5 bases). V lost 6 bases to trimming and J lost 2 bases, with 13 bases between them. The CDR3 sequence is 14 residues long. Germline loops: CDR1 MNHEY, CDR2 SMNVEV (reference sequence). This chain's CDR3 is CASRLGGVNTEAFF. The CDR3 DNA sequence: TGTGCCAGCAGGCTGGGGGGAGTTAACACTGAAGCTTTCTTT.

This clone was counted between two and nine times. CDR3 sequence: CASSEEVNLEQYF. The CDR3 region has the DNA TGTGCCAGCAGTGAGGAGGTCAACCTCGAGCAGTACTTC. The V gene is TRBV2, the J gene TRBJ2-7; possible D gene TRBD2, 5 bases. The V gene lost 3 bases and the J gene lost 6 bases, with 12 bases spanning the gap. Looked up from germline, CDR1 is SNHLY and CDR2 is FYNNEI. This CDR3 region has 13 residues.

The V call is TRBV5-1, the J call TRBJ2-7; 7 bases fit TRBD1. The J segment lost 4 bases and the V segment lost 0 bases, leaving 7 bases of the junction unmatched. CDR3 length equals 15 residues. Germline V CDR1 and CDR2: SGHRS, YFSETQ. Here the CDR3 reads CASSLASGQFYEQYF. The DNA for the CDR3 is TGCGCCAGCAGCTTGGCCTCGGGACAGTTTTACGAGCAGTACTTC.

The genes are TRBV6-5 and TRBJ1-2, with TRBD1 matching 7 bases. The germline V gene has CDR1 MNHEY and CDR2 SVGAGI. The CDR3 is 11 residues long. The trim removed 4 bases at V and 7 bases at J, leaving 0 bases unmatched. The CDR3 DNA sequence: TGTGCCAGCAGTTCAGGGGGTGGCTACACCTTC. Translating gives CASSSGGGYTF.

The chain links TRBV10-2 to TRBJ2-5; no clear D. The closer fit of TRBJ2-7 to the DNA end suggests the J call may be wrong. Germline V gives CDR1 WSHSY, CDR2 SAAADI. This CDR3 has 16 amino acids. CDR3 coding DNA: TGCGCCAGCAGTGAGCCCGGGTCACCTTACTCCTACGAGCAGTACTTC. Its protein product is CASSEPGSPYSYEQYF.

This chain uses TRBV5-1 with TRBJ2-5; D might be TRBD1 (6 bases). The end of the DNA aligns better with TRBJ2-7, so the J call may be wrong. CDR3 length: 15 residues. Looked up from germline, CDR1 is SGHRS and CDR2 is YFSETQ. The CDR3 spells CASRTNRDTHYEQYF. The CDR3 nucleotides read TGCGCCAGCAGAACGAACCGGGACACACACTACGAGCAGTACTTC.

The chain joins TRBV14 to TRBJ1-3; TRBD1 might be the D (5 bases). This CDR3 region has 16 residues. CDR1 and CDR2 from the germline V gene are SGHDN and FVKESK. Trimming removed 3 bases at V and 4 bases at J, with 16 bases between. In nucleotides, the CDR3 is TGTGCCAGCAGCCATGGGCCCGCAGGGCACGGAAACACCATATATTTT. Translated, it gives CASSHGPAGHGNTIYF.

A word on this clone: Other DNA sequences in the sample encode the same CDR3. The rearrangement uses TRBV27 and TRBJ1-1; D is undetermined. This CDR3 region has 11 residues. Germline values: CDR1 MNHEY, CDR2 SMNVEV (reference sequence). V lost 4 bases and J 5 bases, leaving 5 bases between the germline ends. CDR3 sequence reads: CASSSLTEAFF. CDR3 nucleotides: TGTGCCAGCAGTTCGTTGACTGAAGCTTTCTTT.

This chain connects TRBV7-3 to TRBJ2-2, with 9 bases matching TRBD1. The V gene's germline CDR1 is SGHTA and CDR2 FQGTGA. V was clipped by 5 bases and J by 5 bases; unmatched bases: 3. The CDR3 has 14 amino acids. Here the CDR3 reads CASSIGQGTGELFF. The CDR3 nucleotides are TGTGCCAGCAGCATCGGACAGGGGACCGGGGAGCTGTTTTTT.

V gene TRBV5-1 combines with J gene TRBJ1-4; TRBD1 matches 8 bases. Trimming took 5 bases from V and 8 from J; bases not matched to a gene: 11. Germline CDR1 reads SGHRS; CDR2 reads YFSETQ. This CDR3 has 15 amino acids. CDR3 sequence (DNA): TGCGCCAGCAGTCGTGAAACGACAGGGGACGAAAAACTGTTTTTT. Translating gives CASSRETTGDEKLFF. Full variable domain (missing parts from reference TRBV5-1 and TRBJ1-4): KAGVTQTPRYLIKTRGQQVTLSCSPISGHRSVSWYQQTPGQGLQFLFEYFSETQRNKGNFPGRFSGRQFSNSRSEMNVSTLELGDSALYLCASSRETTGDEKLFFGSGTQLSVL.

V is TRBV27 and J is TRBJ1-1, with 8 positions matching TRBD1. Germline V gene sequence: CDR1 MNHEY, CDR2 SMNVEV (reference sequence). V was clipped by 3 bases and J by 4 bases; unmatched bases: 10. The CDR3 length is 16 residues. The CDR3 sequence is CASSFYAGGEGTEAFF. The CDR3 DNA reads as TGTGCCAGCAGTTTTTACGCAGGGGGCGAGGGCACTGAAGCTTTCTTT.

The V call is TRBV4-1, the J call TRBJ2-1, with 7 bases matching TRBD1. V lost 0 bases to trimming and J lost 7 bases; unmatched junction nucleotides: 12. The CDR3 spans 17 residues. Germline V CDR1 and CDR2: MGHRA, YSYEKL. The CDR3 nucleotides read TGCGCCAGCAGCCAAGATTCGAGCGACAGGGTAATGAATGAGCAGTTCTTC. Residues: CASSQDSSDRVMNEQFF.

The gene calls are TRBV5-1 and TRBJ1-5, with D possibly matching TRBD1 (5 bases). This CDR3 has 14 amino acids. Per the germline V gene, CDR1 is SGHRS and CDR2 is YFSETQ. V gave up 3 bases and J gave up 3 bases, with 10 bases separating them. CDR3 in DNA: TGCGCCAGCAGCTCAGGGCTAGACAATCAGCCCCAGCATTTT. Its protein is CASSSGLDNQPQHF.

The chain carries TRBV27 and TRBJ1-2; maybe TRBD1 (6 bases). The germline V and J ends were trimmed by 8 bases and 2 bases, with 18 bases remaining between them. Germline V CDR1 and CDR2: MNHEY, SMNVEV (reference sequence). CDR3 size: 15 residues. The CDR3 DNA reads as TGTGCCAGCGGATCTTACAGGGAACTAAACTATGGCTACACCTTC. Residues: CASGSYRELNYGYTF.

This chain joins TRBV13 and TRBJ1-1; possibly TRBD1 for D (6 bases). The CDR3 spans 13 residues. Germline lookup yields CDR1 PRHDT and CDR2 FYEKMQ (reference sequence). V lost 7 bases, J lost 10 bases, and 19 bases lay in between. The CDR3 protein is CASTDPHRAGAFF. The CDR3 DNA reads TGTGCCAGCACCGACCCCCACAGGGCGGGAGCTTTCTTT.

This clone showed up just a few times. V gene TRBV19 combines with J gene TRBJ2-7; the D gene is possibly TRBD2 (5 bases). Per germline, CDR1 LNHDA and CDR2 SQIVND (reference sequence). The length of the CDR3 is 13 residues. V shed 1 base and J shed 6 bases, with 10 bases lying between them. CDR3 sequence (DNA): TGTGCCAGTAGTATAGGAGCCGAGGGCGAGCAGTACTTC. Amino acids: CASSIGAEGEQYF.

This rearrangement joins TRBV15 to TRBJ1-4; a weak D match, TRBD1 (6 bases). From germline, CDR1 is LNHNV and CDR2 YYDKDF (reference sequence). The CDR3 has 16 amino acids. Trimming left V 1 base short and J 13 bases short, with 22 bases between. For the CDR3, the DNA is TGTGCCACCAGCAGAGGGAGACAGGCTGGGCGACACCCACTGTTTTTT. Amino acid sequence: CATSRGRQAGRHPLFF.

This clone appeared a single time. The chain links TRBV6-5 to TRBJ2-5, with D possibly TRBD1 on 5 matching bases. CDR3 size: 15 residues. CDR1 is MNHEY and CDR2 is SVGAGI in the germline V gene. V lost 2 bases to trimming and J lost 11 bases, with 21 bases between them. The CDR3 protein is CASSYDPDRPYEQYF. DNA for the CDR3: TGTGCCAGCAGTTACGATCCCGACAGACCCTACGAACAGTACTTC.

The J gene is TRBJ1-2, the V gene TRBV27; no clear D. The V end was cut by 10 bases, the J end by 6 bases, with 18 bases between. CDR1 is MNHEY and CDR2 is SMNVEV in the germline V gene (reference sequence). CDR3 size: 13 residues. The CDR3: CATHRGGVDGYTF. The CDR3, as DNA: TGTGCCACCCACCGGGGTGGGGTCGATGGCTACACCTTC.

J is TRBJ2-7 and V is TRBV12-5, with 7 bases matching TRBD2. J lost 1 base, V lost 0 bases, and 3 bases had no gene match. CDR3 length: 15 residues. Germline CDR1 is LGHNT and CDR2 is FRNRAP. The DNA of the CDR3 is TGTGCTAGTGGTTTGGTACGAGCGGGGTCCTACGAGCAGTACTTC. Its translation: CASGLVRAGSYEQYF.